Listed below are T cell receptor beta chains from one sample, sequenced in a study of control samples from healthy donors and cancer patients. Using immunoSEQ multiplex PCR, the repertoire was profiled, and TCRdb retains in-frame clones only, with some absent. Among some 210,000 clones listed, 91% were seen once. The sample was blood. These receptors all stem from a man aged 25-40 years in good health. CDR3s include the opening cysteine and the closing phenylalanine or tryptophan. D genes are given only for firm matches. Clone sizes are given selectively: once, few, many, or a class where the clone is expanded.

cdr3_length j_call v_call clone_size d_call cdr3_nt cdr3_aa
15 TRBJ2-1 TRBV7-2 NA NA TGTGCCAGCAGCTCGTGGGGGCCCGGTTACAATGAGCAGTTCTTC CASSSWGPGYNEQFF
13 TRBJ1-1 TRBV7-6 NA NA TGTGCCAGCAGCGAGATGGGGGTCACTGAAGCTTTCTTT CASSEMGVTEAFF
15 TRBJ1-3 TRBV6-5 NA TRBD1 TGTGCCAGCACCCGAGGGACAGGTGGAAGAAACACCATATATTTT CASTRGTGGRNTIYF
15 TRBJ2-2 TRBV2 once TRBD2 TGTGCCAGCAGCGCAACCACTAGCGGCACCGGGGAGCTGTTTTTT CASSATTSGTGELFF
14 TRBJ2-1 TRBV5-1 NA NA TGCGCCAGCAGCACCGACCCCGAGGGGAATGAGCAGTTCTTC CASSTDPEGNEQFF
15 TRBJ1-3 TRBV5-1 NA TRBD1 TGCGCCAGCAGCGTGGACAGGGCGGCTGGAAACACCATATATTTT CASSVDRAAGNTIYF
15 TRBJ2-1 TRBV2 NA TRBD1 TGTGCCAGCAGAGGGGGACAGGGCTCCTACAATGAGCAGTTCTTC CASRGGQGSYNEQFF
15 TRBJ1-4 TRBV11-1 NA TRBD1 TGTGCCAGCAGCCCTCCGGGACAGCGGAATGAAAAACTGTTTTTT CASSPPGQRNEKLFF
15 TRBJ2-7 TRBV6-5 NA NA TGTGCCAGCAGTTACGAGGGTTCGGTGTGGAACGAGCAGTACTTC CASSYEGSVWNEQYF
16 TRBJ2-1 TRBV6-6 NA TRBD2 TGTGCCAGCAGCCAAGACGGGGGGGCCAGGCGTTATGAGCAGTTCTTC CASSQDGGARRYEQFF
17 TRBJ2-1 TRBV7-8 NA TRBD2 TGTGCCAGCAGCTCTTGGACTAGCGGGGGCGCAAGAGGGGAGCAGTTCTTC CASSSWTSGGARGEQFF
15 TRBJ2-6 TRBV5-1 once NA TGCGCCAGCAGCTCCCGTGGCTCTGGGGCCAACGTCCTGACTTTC CASSSRGSGANVLTF
16 TRBJ2-7 TRBV5-1 NA TRBD1 TGCGCCAGCAGCTTGGAGGGGACAGGGAAGGGATACGAGCAGTACTTC CASSLEGTGKGYEQYF
13 TRBJ1-1 TRBV7-9 NA NA TGTGCCAGCAGCGTTGGTGGGGGGACTGAAGCTTTCTTT CASSVGGGTEAFF
14 TRBJ1-3 TRBV7-9 NA NA TGTGCCAGCAGCTTAGAGGGTCAGGGAAACACCATATATTTT CASSLEGQGNTIYF
15 TRBJ1-2 TRBV7-8 NA TRBD1 TGTGCCAGCAGCTTAAGGCAGGGGGCTTACTATGGCTACACCTTC CASSLRQGAYYGYTF
16 TRBJ1-2 TRBV5-1 NA TRBD1 TGCGCCAGCAGCGCAACTCCGGGACAGGGGGACTATGGCTACACCTTC CASSATPGQGDYGYTF
13 TRBJ1-1 TRBV3-1/TRBV3-2 NA NA TGTGCCAGCAGCCAAGCAACGTACACTGAAGCTTTCTTT CASSQATYTEAFF
15 TRBJ1-1 TRBV4-1 NA NA TGCGCCAGCAGCCACTCAAGGGGATTGAACACTGAAGCTTTCTTT CASSHSRGLNTEAFF
14 TRBJ1-2 TRBV19 NA NA TGTGCCAGTAGTCCCAGATCTCCTACGAATGGCTACACCTTC CASSPRSPTNGYTF
13 TRBJ2-1 TRBV12-3/TRBV12-4 NA NA TGTGCCAGCAGACCGGGGACTTACAATGAGCAGTTCTTC CASRPGTYNEQFF
13 TRBJ2-5 TRBV7-9 NA NA TGTGCCAGCAGCTTAACGGGGTGGGAGACCCAGTACTTC CASSLTGWETQYF
12 TRBJ1-2 TRBV9 NA NA TGTGCCAGCAGCGTAGGAAACTATGGCTACACCTTC CASSVGNYGYTF
16 TRBJ1-5 TRBV10-2 NA NA TGCGCCAGCAGTGATTTGGGGTTGAGGAGCAATCAGCCCCAGCATTTT CASSDLGLRSNQPQHF
15 TRBJ2-3 TRBV30 once TRBD2 TGTGCCTGGAGTGTAATAGCGGGCGGGACAGATACGCAGTATTTT CAWSVIAGGTDTQYF
13 TRBJ2-6 TRBV19 NA NA TGTGCCAGTACTAGGGGTGGGGCCAACGTCCTGACTTTC CASTRGGANVLTF